This TCR beta chain comes out of a study of T cells in localized non-small cell lung cancer. The CDR3 length is 19 residues. The germline CDR1 and CDR2 sequences are SGHNT and YENEEA. V lost 7 bases, J lost 8 bases, and 20 bases stayed unmatched. Clones were sequenced by immunoSEQ multiplex PCR, and TCRdb holds only the in-frame ones, with some missing. The table includes roughly 1,900 clones, over 25% detected once. Here the sequenced sample was lung tumor tissue, taken before any cancer treatment. The clonotype originates from an older female donor with stage I squamous cell lung carcinoma. This chain uses TRBV11-3 with TRBJ2-1; 13 bases match TRBD2. This chain's CDR3 is CASTFGPGTSGKRGYEQFF. The CDR3 DNA is TGTGCCAGCACCTTCGGTCCCGGGACTAGCGGGAAGAGGGGTTATGAGCAGTTCTTC. The whole variable domain, filled in from reference TRBV11-3 and TRBJ2-1, reads EAGVVQSPRYKIIEKKQPVAFWCNPISGHNTLYWYLQNLGQGPELLIRYENEEAVDDSQLPKDRFSAERLKGVDSTLKIQPAELGDSAVYLCASTFGPGTSGKRGYEQFFGPGTRLTVL.